Below, 18 T cell receptor beta chains from the same sample are listed, as sequenced in a study of blood T cell repertoires in COVID-19. Assay: immunoSEQ multiplex PCR; the TCRdb copy retains only in-frame clones and omits some. The sample shows 300,000 to 400,000 clones, roughly 90% of them seen only once. The sequenced sample was peripheral blood. These receptors all come from a woman in her 50s with active or convalescent COVID-19.

The chain combines TRBV7-3 with TRBJ1-6; possibly TRBD1 for D (5 bases). The CDR3 is 15 residues long. The V gene lost 5 bases and the J gene lost 7 bases, with 15 bases spanning the gap. Per germline, CDR1 SGHTA and CDR2 FQGTGA. The CDR3 DNA follows: TGTGCCAGCAGCCTCCTGGGGGGGGACAATTCACCCCTCCACTTT. This translates into CASSLLGGDNSPLHF.

The genes are TRBV7-8 and TRBJ2-1; TRBD1 might be the D (6 bases). The CDR3 is made up of 18 amino acids. Germline V gives CDR1 SGHVS, CDR2 FQNEAQ. V was shortened by 3 bases and J by 7 bases, with 25 bases between the two germline ends. As DNA, the CDR3 is TGTGCCAGCAGCTTCCTCGTAGGCGCCCTCCAAAGGGGGAATGAGCAGTTCTTC. Residues: CASSFLVGALQRGNEQFF.

The chain joins TRBV7-9 to TRBJ2-5, with D perhaps TRBD1 (6 bases). Trimming stripped 1 base from V and 3 bases from J, with 9 bases between. Germline V gene data show CDR1 as SEHNR and CDR2 as FQNEAQ (reference sequence). This CDR3 contains 14 residues. CDR3 amino acids: CASSLVYREETQYF. CDR3 sequence (DNA): TGTGCCAGCAGCTTAGTTTACAGGGAAGAGACCCAGTACTTC.

V usage is TRBV7-6 and J usage is TRBJ2-7; 9 bases agree with TRBD1. CDR3 length: 15 amino acids. J gave up 2 bases and V 5 bases, and 7 bases lay outside the gene matches. The germline V gene has CDR1 SGHVS and CDR2 FNYEAQ. In DNA, the CDR3 is TGTGCCAGCAGCCCCGGACAGGGGATAACCTACGAGCAGTACTTC. Translating gives CASSPGQGITYEQYF.

The genes are TRBV10-2 and TRBJ1-5; tentatively, D is TRBD1 (6 bases). The CDR3 runs to 12 residues. CDR1 and CDR2 from the germline V gene are WSHSY and SAAADI. The V end was cut by 8 bases, the J end by 6 bases, with 11 bases between. The CDR3 spells CASGGAAQPQHF. The CDR3 DNA reads TGCGCCAGCGGGGGGGCCGCTCAGCCCCAGCATTTT.

The V gene is TRBV7-3, the J gene TRBJ2-1; TRBD2 aligns across 13 bases. Germline values: CDR1 SGHTA, CDR2 FQGTGA. Trimming removed 4 bases from V and 0 bases from J; junction bases left unmatched: 6. CDR3 size: 18 residues. CDR3 sequence: CASSSRTSGGLSYNEQFF. Here the CDR3 DNA reads TGTGCCAGCAGCTCCCGGACTAGCGGGGGTCTCTCCTACAATGAGCAGTTCTTC. The full variable domain, completed using reference TRBV7-3 and TRBJ2-1, is GAGVSQTPSNKVTEKGKYVELRCDPISGHTALYWYRQSLGQGPEFLIYFQGTGAADDSGLPNDRFFAVRPEGSVSTLKIQRTERGDSAVYLCASSSRTSGGLSYNEQFFGPGTRLTVL.

The J gene is TRBJ1-3, the V gene TRBV5-4, with a weak D call TRBD1 (6 bases). Germline V gives CDR1 SGHNT, CDR2 YYREEE (reference sequence). V was shortened by 4 bases and J by 2 bases, with 16 bases between the two germline ends. CDR3 length: 16 residues. The CDR3 spells CASSPGGGGPGNTIYF. In DNA, the CDR3 is TGTGCCAGCAGCCCGGGAGGAGGGGGGCCTGGAAACACCATATATTTT.

The chain employs TRBV29-1 and TRBJ2-7, with D perhaps matching TRBD2 (7 bases). Germline V lookup: CDR1 SQVTM, CDR2 ANQGSEA. V gave up 1 base and J gave up 2 bases, with 15 bases separating them. The CDR3 covers 15 residues. CDR3 amino acids: CSVEVPRGGPYEQYF. The CDR3 bases are TGCAGCGTTGAAGTGCCTAGGGGGGGGCCCTACGAGCAGTACTTC.

The J gene is TRBJ1-3, the V gene TRBV5-8; D gene uncertain. The germline V gene has CDR1 SGHTS and CDR2 YDEGEE. Between the trimmed V and J ends, which lost 4 bases and 7 bases, there was a span of 12 bases. The CDR3 runs to 13 residues. Here the CDR3 DNA reads TGTGCCAGCAGCCTCCGGGGAGGGAACACCATATATTTT. This gives the protein CASSLRGGNTIYF.

The chain employs TRBV7-6 and TRBJ2-5; 8 bases are shared with TRBD2. The CDR3 covers 15 residues. The germline V gene encodes CDR1 SGHVS and CDR2 FNYEAQ. The J segment lost 2 bases and the V segment lost 3 bases, leaving 5 bases of the junction unmatched. The CDR3 nucleotides are TGTGCCAGCAGCTTCGGGGGGGCAGTTCAAGAGACCCAGTACTTC. It encodes CASSFGGAVQETQYF.

This rearrangement joins TRBV3-1 (or the pseudogene TRBV3-2) to TRBJ2-2, with TRBD2 as a possible D gene (5 bases). This CDR3 is 18 amino acids long. Germline values: CDR1 LGHDT, CDR2 YNNKEL (reference sequence). Deletions cut 4 bases from V and 0 bases from J, with 18 bases between. CDR3 protein: CASSRLTGFLTNTGELFF. The CDR3 region has the DNA TGTGCCAGCAGCCGACTAACGGGGTTCCTAACGAACACCGGGGAGCTGTTTTTT.

This clone was picked up a small number of times. V and J are TRBV7-2 and TRBJ1-5; D ambiguous. Trimming stripped 5 bases from V and 1 base from J, with 9 bases between. The CDR3 loop spans 14 amino acids. The V gene's germline CDR1 is SGHTA and CDR2 FQGNSA. CDR3 in DNA: TGTGCCAGCAGCCTCTGGGCAAGCAATCAGCCCCAGCATTTT. It yields the protein CASSLWASNQPQHF.

CDR3 in DNA: TGTGCCAGCAGCTCCCACGGACAGGGTGGAAACACCATATATTTT. Amino acids: CASSSHGQGGNTIYF. The chain combines TRBV11-2 with TRBJ1-3; 8 bases are shared with TRBD1. The V gene end was trimmed by 4 bases and the J gene end by 3 bases; junction bases not matched to a gene: 5. CDR1 SGHAT and CDR2 FQNNGV come from the germline V gene. The CDR3 extends over 15 amino acids.

The V call is TRBV10-3, the J call TRBJ1-3; D might be TRBD1 (5 bases). Germline-derived CDR1 and CDR2 are ENHRY and SYGVKD. Trimming took 5 bases from V and 4 from J, leaving 15 bases between them. The CDR3 is 15 amino acids. CDR3 sequence reads: CAISPSDSYGNTIYF. CDR3 nucleotide sequence: TGTGCCATCAGTCCAAGCGACAGTTACGGAAACACCATATATTTT.

This chain links TRBV19 with TRBJ2-7; 10 bases line up with TRBD1. Trimming cost V 9 bases and J 0 bases; bases outside gene matches: 11. The CDR3 is 16 residues long. Germline loops: CDR1 LNHDA, CDR2 SQIVND (reference sequence). CDR3 region: CASPRHDRGPSYEQYF. The CDR3, as DNA: TGTGCCAGCCCAAGGCATGACAGGGGGCCCTCCTACGAGCAGTACTTC.

This chain uses TRBV30 with TRBJ2-2; TRBD1 matches 9 bases. Per germline, CDR1 GTSNPN and CDR2 SVGIG (reference sequence). This CDR3 comprises 15 residues. Unmatched junction bases numbered 0, after V lost 1 base and J lost 0 bases. CDR3 residues: CAWSGQGANTGELFF. DNA of the CDR3: TGTGCCTGGAGTGGACAGGGGGCGAACACCGGGGAGCTGTTTTTT.

This chain joins TRBV28 and TRBJ1-2, with D possibly being TRBD1 (5 bases). Looked up from germline, CDR1 is MDHEN and CDR2 is SYDVKM. The CDR3 spans 15 residues. V dropped 6 bases and J dropped 4 bases, with 18 bases sitting between them. In DNA, the CDR3 is TGTGCCAGCAGGCGCCTCACCGGACACGCCTATGGCTACACCTTC. This translates into CASRRLTGHAYGYTF.

The V gene is TRBV6-2 or TRBV6-3, the J gene TRBJ2-7; D might be TRBD1 (6 bases). V was pared by 2 bases and J by 0 bases, with 17 bases between. The germline CDR1 and CDR2 sequences are MNHEY and SVGEGT. This CDR3 has 17 residues. The CDR3 spells CASSYDPQGHYSYEQYF. The CDR3 nucleotides are TGTGCCAGCAGTTACGATCCTCAGGGGCACTACTCCTACGAGCAGTACTTC.